These 10 T cell receptor beta chains were all obtained from the same sample, sequenced in a study of OX40 agonist ivuxolimab in advanced cancers. The protocol was immunoSEQ multiplex PCR, while the TCRdb copy is restricted to in-frame clones and leaves out a portion. The table shows 70,000 or so clones, with around nine tenths occurring only once. The sequencing here drew on CD4+ or CD8+ T cells sorted from blood, taken in a trial of the OX40 agonist ivuxolimab. These TCRs come from an adult with an advanced solid tumor such as melanoma, head and neck, liver or kidney cancer.

The rearrangement joins TRBV2 to TRBJ2-3, with D hard to call. The germline gives CDR1 SNHLY, CDR2 FYNNEI. The V gene lost 1 base and the J gene lost 1 base, with 12 bases spanning the gap. The CDR3 contains 16 residues. CDR3 sequence (DNA): TGTGCCAGCAGTGAAGAGACCCCGATAGGCACAGATACGCAGTATTTT. Amino acids: CASSEETPIGTDTQYF.

CDR3 amino acids: CASSPGTGSPEAFF. The CDR3 nucleotides read TGTGCCAGCTCACCAGGGACAGGGAGCCCTGAAGCTTTCTTT. The chain joins TRBV18 to TRBJ1-1; 9 nucleotides match TRBD1. The CDR3 spans 14 residues. V trimming: 2 bases; J trimming: 6 bases; junction bases outside the gene matches: 4. Germline lookup yields CDR1 KGHSH and CDR2 LQKENI.

This chain connects TRBV6-1 to TRBJ1-5; possible D gene TRBD1, 5 bases. CDR3 length: 15 amino acids. The germline V gene encodes CDR1 MNHNS and CDR2 SASEGT. Trimming removed 6 bases from V and 2 bases from J, with 14 bases in between. The CDR3 is CASRSGQTGNQPQHF. The CDR3 DNA is TGTGCCAGCAGGTCCGGGCAGACAGGCAATCAGCCCCAGCATTTT.

As DNA, the CDR3 is TGTGCCAGCAGTTTGGGTAGCCTTTTGTACAATGAGCAGTTCTTC. Encoded protein: CASSLGSLLYNEQFF. The V and J genes are TRBV27 and TRBJ2-1, with D hard to call. The V and J ends lost 3 bases and 4 bases respectively, with 13 bases between them. CDR3 length: 15 amino acids. From germline, CDR1 is MNHEY and CDR2 SMNVEV (reference sequence).

The genes are TRBV9 and TRBJ2-1; D gene uncertain. The CDR3 is 12 amino acids. V lost 0 bases to trimming and J lost 5 bases, with 3 bases between them. Germline values: CDR1 SGDLS, CDR2 YYNGEE. The CDR3 loop reads CASSVDHNEQFF. The CDR3 nucleotides are TGTGCCAGCAGCGTAGATCACAATGAGCAGTTCTTC.

The V call is TRBV19, the J call TRBJ1-5, with 10 bases that match TRBD1. Trimming took 5 bases from V and 1 from J; bases not matched to a gene: 5. The germline V gene encodes CDR1 LNHDA and CDR2 SQIVND (reference sequence). CDR3 length: 16 amino acids. CDR3 bases: TGTGCCAGTAGTCCAAGACAGGGGGCGAGCAATCAGCCCCAGCATTTT. Its translation is CASSPRQGASNQPQHF. Full variable domain (rest looked up from reference TRBV19 and TRBJ1-5): DGGITQSPKYLFRKEGQNVTLSCEQNLNHDAMYWYRQDPGQGLRLIYYSQIVNDFQKGDIAEGYSVSREKKESFPLTVTSAQKNPTAFYLCASSPRQGASNQPQHFGDGTRLSIL.

The rearrangement links TRBV5-4 to TRBJ1-2, with D possibly TRBD1 on 5 matching bases. The germline V gene encodes CDR1 SGHNT and CDR2 YYREEE (reference sequence). This CDR3 is 15 amino acids long. Trimming stripped 9 bases from V and 4 bases from J, with 22 bases between. CDR3 residues: CATPGAAGLGYGYTF. The CDR3, as DNA: TGTGCCACCCCTGGGGCGGCAGGGTTGGGCTATGGCTACACCTTC. Full variable domain (missing parts from reference TRBV5-4 and TRBJ1-2): ETGVTQSPTHLIKTRGQQVTLRCSSQSGHNTVSWYQQALGQGPQFIFQYYREEENGRGNFPPRFSGLQFPNYSSELNVNALELDDSALYLCATPGAAGLGYGYTFGSGTRLTVV.

CDR3 nucleotide sequence: TGTGCCAGCAGCTTGGATCCGGGGGGCCCCTACAATGAGCAGTTCTTC. Its protein is CASSLDPGGPYNEQFF. The chain employs TRBV5-4 and TRBJ2-1, with D possibly being TRBD2 (7 bases). The germline gives CDR1 SGHNT, CDR2 YYREEE (reference sequence). Trimming left V 0 bases short and J 2 bases short, with 12 bases between. This CDR3 comprises 16 residues.

V is TRBV14 and J is TRBJ2-7; D not certain. Germline assignment: CDR1 SGHDN and CDR2 FVKESK. V was pared by 0 bases and J by 6 bases, with 12 bases between. This CDR3 is built from 14 residues. The CDR3, as DNA: TGTGCCAGCAGCCAAGAACCGCTAAGTTTCGAGCAGTACTTC. This sequence encodes CASSQEPLSFEQYF.

The chain carries TRBV5-4 and TRBJ2-5; possible D gene TRBD2, 6 bases. Trimming took off 1 base at V and 4 bases at J, with 11 bases between the two ends. Per germline, CDR1 SGHNT and CDR2 YYREEE (reference sequence). The CDR3 length is 14 residues. DNA for the CDR3: TGTGCCAGCAGCTTGAAGGGAGGTTTAGAGACCCAGTACTTC. It yields the protein CASSLKGGLETQYF.